The entry below gives a single TCR beta chain sequence along with its context. Its antigen is currently unknown. These data originate in a study of shared clonotypes between healthy human individuals. Findings of the study overall: A handful of donors held about 5% of naive CD4 clonotypes in common. Sampling involved blood alone; tissue repertoires likely differ.

Only in-frame clones appear in the TCRdb table, and some are missing; sequencing was by immunoSEQ multiplex PCR. The table shows approximately 1.5 million clones, with approximately 98% occurring only once. Each sample came from a Caucasian adult donor living in Nashville, Tennessee. Splitting the CD4+ cells yielded a CD45RA+ naive subset and a CD45RA-negative memory subset. This receptor was obtained from a man between 25 and 39 years old in good health. The sample taken for sequencing was naive CD4+ T cells sorted from blood. The subset was: CD45RA+ positively selected.

The CDR3: CASSLVTSGTSYEQYF. The CDR3, as DNA: TGCGCCAGCAGCTTGGTGACTAGCGGGACCTCCTACGAGCAGTACTTC. The chain employs TRBV5-1 and TRBJ2-7, with 11 nucleotides matching TRBD2. With V trimmed by 0 bases and J by 0 bases, 2 bases remained unmatched. The CDR3 loop spans 16 amino acids. Per the germline V gene, CDR1 is SGHRS and CDR2 is YFSETQ.